The 29 T cell receptor beta chains given below trace back to one sample, sequenced in a study of cytomegalovirus exposure and HLA in healthy donors. The primer mix had 60 Vbeta and 13 Jbeta primers. This table comes from immunoSEQ multiplex PCR, and its TCRdb copy is limited to in-frame clones, with some not included. The sample has 150,000 to 200,000 clones, 60% to 80% seen once. The sequenced sample was PBMCs. These TCRs come from a man between 40 and 49 years old in good health and CMV-seronegative.

This clone was observed a few times. The rearrangement uses TRBV19 and TRBJ2-7; 7 nucleotides match TRBD2. This CDR3 region has 15 residues. In germline, CDR1 is LNHDA, CDR2 SQIVND (reference sequence). Trimming took 3 bases from V and 0 from J; bases not matched to a gene: 5. This CDR3 reads CASSIKTSVSYEQYF. CDR3 DNA: TGTGCCAGTAGTATTAAAACTAGCGTCTCCTACGAGCAGTACTTC.

V usage is TRBV5-1 and J usage is TRBJ2-2; TRBD2 aligns across 8 bases. Germline V lookup: CDR1 SGHRS, CDR2 YFSETQ. The V and J ends lost 4 bases and 3 bases, in that order; junction bases with no gene match: 8. The CDR3 sequence is 16 residues long. The CDR3 loop reads CASSVSAGVDTGELFF. DNA for the CDR3: TGCGCCAGCAGCGTCTCAGCGGGAGTAGACACCGGGGAGCTGTTTTTT.

V and J are TRBV2 and TRBJ2-7; a possible D gene is TRBD1 (6 bases). Germline CDR1 and CDR2: SNHLY and FYNNEI. Trimming cost V 6 bases and J 0 bases, with 12 bases left between them. The CDR3 contains 14 residues. The CDR3 bases are TGTGCCAGCAGCGGACAGTGGAGCTCCTACGAGCAGTACTTC. Residues: CASSGQWSSYEQYF.

The chain carries TRBV7-2 and TRBJ1-1; 7 nucleotides agree with TRBD1. The germline V gene has CDR1 SGHTA and CDR2 FQGNSA. The CDR3 is 12 amino acids. Trimming took 3 bases from V and 7 from J; bases not matched to a gene: 2. The chain's CDR3 is CASSFRTGEAFF. For the CDR3, the DNA is TGTGCCAGCAGCTTTAGGACAGGTGAAGCTTTCTTT.

The chain couples TRBV9 to TRBJ1-4, with a tentative D call TRBD1 (5 bases). The CDR3 spans 16 residues. Germline loops: CDR1 SGDLS, CDR2 YYNGEE. V shed 3 bases and J shed 8 bases, with 20 bases lying between them. The CDR3 loop is CASSATGGAAGEKLFF. The CDR3 nucleotides are TGTGCCAGCAGCGCCACAGGTGGGGCAGCGGGGGAAAAACTGTTTTTT.

The chain carries TRBV5-1 and TRBJ2-2; D is undetermined. V was shortened by 1 base and J by 0 bases, with 7 bases between the two germline ends. The CDR3 is 15 amino acids. The germline V gene encodes CDR1 SGHRS and CDR2 YFSETQ. In DNA form, the CDR3 reads TGCGCCAGCAGCTTGAGTCAGACGAACACCGGGGAGCTGTTTTTT. This gives the protein CASSLSQTNTGELFF. The full variable domain, its missing parts supplied by reference TRBV5-1 and TRBJ2-2, is KAGVTQTPRYLIKTRGQQVTLSCSPISGHRSVSWYQQTPGQGLQFLFEYFSETQRNKGNFPGRFSGRQFSNSRSEMNVSTLELGDSALYLCASSLSQTNTGELFFGEGSRLTVL.

This clone was recorded a few times. In DNA form, the CDR3 reads TGTGCCAGTAGTAACCTAGCGGGAGGGCACGAGCAGTTCTTC. Protein: CASSNLAGGHEQFF. J is TRBJ2-1 and V is TRBV19; 12 bases are shared with TRBD2. CDR3 size: 14 residues. CDR1 and CDR2 from the germline V gene are LNHDA and SQIVND (reference sequence). V trimming: 4 bases; J trimming: 10 bases; junction bases outside the gene matches: 5. The variable domain in full, completed from reference TRBV19 and TRBJ2-1, reads DGGITQSPKYLFRKEGQNVTLSCEQNLNHDAMYWYRQDPGQGLRLIYYSQIVNDFQKGDIAEGYSVSREKKESFPLTVTSAQKNPTAFYLCASSNLAGGHEQFFGPGTRLTVL.

V usage is TRBV4-1 and J usage is TRBJ1-5; unclear D gene. The CDR3 contains 13 residues. The germline V gene encodes CDR1 MGHRA and CDR2 YSYEKL. V was shortened by 0 bases and J by 5 bases, with 5 bases between the two germline ends. The CDR3 bases are TGCGCCAGCAGCCAAGACCGGGATCAGCCCCAGCATTTT. Protein: CASSQDRDQPQHF.

A note on this clone: Mismatch with germline at one junction end may stem from a read error. This rearrangement joins TRBV18 to TRBJ1-2; TRBD1 is a possible D gene (6 bases). Per germline, CDR1 KGHSH and CDR2 LQKENI. The CDR3 has 14 amino acids. The DNA of the CDR3 is TGTGCCGGCTCACCAGCGGACAGTGGGTATGGCTACACCTTC. It translates to CAGSPADSGYGYTF.

This clone was detected only a few times. The gene calls are TRBV4-2 and TRBJ2-3; a weak D match, TRBD1 (5 bases). Trimming cost V 1 base and J 0 bases, with 8 bases left between them. This CDR3 has 15 amino acids. Germline V gives CDR1 LGHNA, CDR2 YNFKEQ. The CDR3 DNA reads TGTGCCAGCAGCCAAGGAGGACATAGCACAGATACGCAGTATTTT. Translating it yields CASSQGGHSTDTQYF.

The chain joins TRBV18 to TRBJ2-1; TRBD2 is a possible D gene (5 bases). Germline V gives CDR1 KGHSH, CDR2 LQKENI. The CDR3 sequence is 15 residues long. V lost 4 bases and J lost 6, with 16 bases in between. The CDR3 loop reads CASSQGSPAPNEQFF. CDR3 sequence (DNA): TGTGCCAGCTCACAAGGGAGCCCAGCCCCCAATGAGCAGTTCTTC.

The rearrangement joins TRBV18 to TRBJ2-7, with TRBD2 as a possible D gene (6 bases). The CDR3 totals 16 residues. Germline CDR1 KGHSH, CDR2 LQKENI. V shed 1 base and J shed 1 base, with 14 bases lying between them. The CDR3 DNA follows: TGTGCCAGCTCACCACTTGGAGGGCCGGGATCCTACGAGCAGTACTTC. Translated: CASSPLGGPGSYEQYF.

This clone was picked up one time. The chain has TRBV5-6 and TRBJ2-5; D gene unclear. The CDR3 is 13 amino acids. Trimming removed 2 bases from V and 0 bases from J, with 5 bases in between. Germline V gene sequence: CDR1 SGHDT, CDR2 YYEEEE. The CDR3 protein is CASSLQYQETQYF. Written as DNA, the CDR3 is TGTGCCAGCAGCTTACAGTACCAAGAGACCCAGTACTTC.

J is TRBJ2-1 and V is TRBV4-2; 7 bases agree with TRBD2. Losses at the gene ends were 1 base for V and 7 bases for J; bases not matched to a gene: 7. Germline loops: CDR1 LGHNA, CDR2 YNFKEQ. The length of the CDR3 is 15 residues. The chain's CDR3 is CASSQVSGNRNEQFF. The CDR3 nucleotides are TGTGCCAGCAGCCAAGTAAGCGGGAATCGGAATGAGCAGTTCTTC.

The V call is TRBV13, the J call TRBJ1-2; no definite D call. This CDR3 region has 15 residues. Trimming cost V 1 base and J 0 bases, with 9 bases left between them. CDR1 is PRHDT and CDR2 is FYEKMQ in the germline V gene (reference sequence). The CDR3 region has the DNA TGTGCCAGCAGCTTAGACAGTAAAACTAACTATGGCTACACCTTC. It specifies CASSLDSKTNYGYTF. Complete variable domain (other parts from reference TRBV13 and TRBJ1-2): AAGVIQSPRHLIKEKRETATLKCYPIPRHDTVYWYQQGPGQDPQFLISFYEKMQSDKGSIPDRFSAQQFSDYHSELNMSSLELGDSALYFCASSLDSKTNYGYTFGSGTRLTVV.

The chain recombines TRBV7-9 with TRBJ1-1, with TRBD1 identical over 8 bases. The V gene end was trimmed by 5 bases and the J gene end by 0 bases; junction bases not matched to a gene: 17. The CDR3 covers 19 residues. The germline CDR1 and CDR2 sequences are SEHNR and FQNEAQ (reference sequence). CDR3 DNA: TGTGCCAGCAGCCCAACTTTGGGTCGAAGACAGGGGATGAACACTGAAGCTTTCTTT. Its protein is CASSPTLGRRQGMNTEAFF.

This clone was seen a handful of times. The V gene is TRBV29-1, the J gene TRBJ2-5, with D tentatively TRBD1 (5 bases). Germline CDR1 is SQVTM and CDR2 is ANQGSEA. The CDR3 length is 13 residues. The ends were cut back, 4 bases at V and 5 bases at J, with 14 bases in the middle. The CDR3 sequence: CSVGGRAWETQYF. Here the CDR3 DNA reads TGCAGCGTTGGGGGCAGGGCCTGGGAGACCCAGTACTTC.

As for this clone: The germline gene is not matched at one end of the junction; a read error may be the cause. The genes are TRBV7-2 and TRBJ2-7, with TRBD2 matching 8 bases. CDR3 size: 13 residues. Germline lookup yields CDR1 SGHTA and CDR2 FQGNSA. CDR3 protein: CASSVAGPYEQYF. The DNA of the CDR3 is TGTGCCAGCAGCGTAGCGGGGCCCTACGAGCAGTACTTC.

As regards this clone: Other DNA sequences in this specimen translate into the identical CDR3. This chain uses TRBV18 with TRBJ2-3; 7 bases are a match to TRBD1. The CDR3 consists of 14 residues. The V and J ends lost 3 bases and 1 base, in that order; junction bases with no gene match: 1. CDR1 is KGHSH, CDR2 LQKENI, per germline. CDR3 residues: CASSPGQGTDTQYF. The CDR3 DNA reads as TGTGCCAGCTCACCTGGACAGGGCACAGATACGCAGTATTTT.

The table lists this clone with a few counts. The chain carries TRBV6-8 and TRBJ2-7; the D gene is possibly TRBD1 (5 bases). V was shortened by 7 bases and J by 3 bases, with 10 bases between the two germline ends. Per germline, CDR1 MNHGY and CDR2 SAAAGT. CDR3 length: 12 residues. The CDR3 DNA follows: TGTGCCAGCAAACCCAGGGTCTACGAGCAGTACTTC. Translated, it gives CASKPRVYEQYF.

The table lists this clone with a few counts. The chain employs TRBV23-1 and TRBJ1-6; 7 bases match TRBD1. TRBV23-1 is classed as an ORF, of uncertain function. V gave up 7 bases and J gave up 13 bases; unmatched junction bases: 10. This CDR3 contains 13 residues. CDR3 bases: TGCGCCAGCATCGACAGGGATCGACGGCCCCTCCACTTT. This gives the protein CASIDRDRRPLHF.

This clone was recorded once. Because the CDR3 is missing its conserved closing phenylalanine or tryptophan, this is likely a read error. The CDR3 reads CSVSGTGVSRDGYTL. As DNA, the CDR3 is TGCAGCGTGTCCGGGACAGGGGTCTCAAGGGATGGCTACACCCTC. The chain recombines TRBV29-1 with TRBJ1-2, with 10 bases matching TRBD1. Trimming at V came to 6 bases and at J to 6 bases, leaving 13 bases not matched to a gene. The CDR3 spans 15 residues. Germline-derived CDR1 and CDR2 are SQVTM and ANQGSEA.

CDR3 protein: CASSDNRGHTGELFF. CDR3 nucleotide sequence: TGTGCCAGCAGTGATAACAGGGGGCATACCGGGGAGCTGTTTTTT. The V and J genes are TRBV2 and TRBJ2-2; 9 bases line up with TRBD1. From germline, CDR1 is SNHLY and CDR2 FYNNEI. With 3 bases clipped from V and 5 bases from J, the junction kept 4 bases outside the gene matches. The CDR3 has 15 residues.

This clone appeared a single time. The chain combines TRBV21-1 with TRBJ2-7; whether TRBD2, the table's D call, matches the DNA was not checked. TRBV21-1 is marked as a pseudogene. The CDR3 has 16 amino acids. Here the CDR3 reads CASSKLPCASIDEQYF. The CDR3 region has the DNA TGTGCCAGCAGCAAATTGCCCTGTGCTAGTATTGACGAGCAGTACTTC.

The rearrangement uses TRBV2 and TRBJ1-5; 10 bases line up with TRBD1. V lost 7 bases to trimming and J lost 4 bases; unmatched junction nucleotides: 4. This CDR3 comprises 14 residues. CDR1 SNHLY and CDR2 FYNNEI come from the germline V gene. In DNA form, the CDR3 reads TGTGCCAGCACCGACAGGGGGCGTAATCAGCCCCAGCATTTT. It encodes CASTDRGRNQPQHF.

The V call is TRBV29-1, the J call TRBJ2-5; 8 bases map to TRBD1. The J segment lost 2 bases and the V segment lost 7 bases, leaving 12 bases of the junction unmatched. The germline V gene encodes CDR1 SQVTM and CDR2 ANQGSEA. The CDR3 is 15 residues long. CDR3 in amino acids: CSGYANGQGQETQYF. The CDR3 DNA reads TGCAGCGGATACGCAAACGGACAGGGTCAAGAGACCCAGTACTTC.

The V gene is TRBV5-6, the J gene TRBJ2-7, with TRBD2 as a possible D gene (6 bases). The CDR3 is 12 amino acids. Trimming cost V 4 bases and J 4 bases, with 9 bases left between them. Germline V gene lookup returns CDR1 SGHDT and CDR2 YYEEEE. The CDR3: CASSRDWYEQYF. CDR3 coding DNA: TGTGCCAGCAGCCGGGACTGGTACGAGCAGTACTTC.

In its sample, this clone was seen a few times. The chain has TRBV5-1 and TRBJ2-1, with 9 bases that match TRBD1. Unmatched junction bases numbered 7, after V lost 3 bases and J lost 9 bases. There are 14 residues in the CDR3. CDR1 and CDR2 (germline): SGHRS, YFSETQ. CDR3 sequence reads: CASSWDRAGGEQFF. The CDR3 DNA is TGCGCCAGCAGCTGGGACAGGGCAGGAGGTGAGCAGTTCTTC.

V is TRBV5-6 and J is TRBJ1-4; no clear D. CDR3 length: 15 amino acids. Trimming took off 1 base at V and 5 bases at J, with 12 bases between the two ends. From germline, CDR1 is SGHDT and CDR2 YYEEEE. The CDR3 loop reads CASSLLGRSNEKLFF. The DNA for the CDR3 is TGTGCCAGCAGCTTGTTAGGGAGGTCGAATGAAAAACTGTTTTTT.